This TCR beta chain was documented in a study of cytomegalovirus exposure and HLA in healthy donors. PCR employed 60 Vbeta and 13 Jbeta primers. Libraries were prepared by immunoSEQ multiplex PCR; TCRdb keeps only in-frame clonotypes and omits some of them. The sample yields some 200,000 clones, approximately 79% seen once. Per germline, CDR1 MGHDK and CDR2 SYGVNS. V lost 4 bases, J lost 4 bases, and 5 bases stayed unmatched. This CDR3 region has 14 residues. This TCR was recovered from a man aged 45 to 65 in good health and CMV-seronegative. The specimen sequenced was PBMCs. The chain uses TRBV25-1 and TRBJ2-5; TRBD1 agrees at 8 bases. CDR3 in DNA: TGTGCCAGCAGTGGGGTCGGGACAGGAGAGACCCAGTACTTC. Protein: CASSGVGTGETQYF.